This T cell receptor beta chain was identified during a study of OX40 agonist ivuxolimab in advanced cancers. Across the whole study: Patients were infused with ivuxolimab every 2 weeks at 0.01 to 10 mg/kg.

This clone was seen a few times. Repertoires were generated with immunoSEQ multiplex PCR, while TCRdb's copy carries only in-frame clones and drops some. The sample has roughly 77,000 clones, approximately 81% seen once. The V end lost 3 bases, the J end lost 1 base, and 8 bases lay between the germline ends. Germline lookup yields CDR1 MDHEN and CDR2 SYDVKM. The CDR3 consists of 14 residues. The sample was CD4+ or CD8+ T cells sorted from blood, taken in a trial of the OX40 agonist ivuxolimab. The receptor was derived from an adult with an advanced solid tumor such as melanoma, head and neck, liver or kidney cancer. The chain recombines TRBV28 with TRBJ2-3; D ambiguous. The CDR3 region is CASSFVAGTDTQYF. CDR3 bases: TGTGCCAGCAGTTTTGTGGCAGGCACAGATACGCAGTATTTT.